A single sample gave rise to the 11 T cell receptor beta chains below, sequenced in a study of prognosis after radiotherapy for stage I lung cancer. TCR beta CDR3 was amplified from genomic DNA by two-round multiplex PCR. Gene-specific TRBV and TRBJ primers were used in PCR round one. TCRdb called the multiplex PCR reads again in MiXCR, with one record for every CDR3 protein. The repertoire holds 51,000 or so distinct CDR3 sequences, with about 32% as singletons. Sequences were derived from PBMCs, sampled before or after stereotactic body radiation therapy (not recorded which). Source of these receptors: a donor over 45 with non-small cell lung cancer.

This clonotype was recorded many times. V is TRBV7-2 and J is TRBJ2-7; D perhaps matches TRBD1 (6 bases). The germline gives CDR1 SGHTA, CDR2 FQGNSA. With 5 bases removed from V and 6 bases from J, the gap between germline ends came to 11 bases. This CDR3 has 12 residues. CDR3 residues: CASSTPRGEQYF. The CDR3, as DNA: TGTGCCAGCAGCACCCCCAGGGGCGAGCAGTACTTC.

Regarding this clonotype: This may be a read error, as it is one base from a much larger clone. The chain uses TRBV4-3 and TRBJ2-1; a possible D gene is TRBD2 (5 bases). This CDR3 comprises 13 residues. The V gene's germline CDR1 is LGHNA and CDR2 YSLEER. Trimming shortened V by 1 base and J by 10 bases, and 11 bases separated the two germline ends. This chain's CDR3 is CASSQAGGLEQFF. CDR3 coding DNA: TGCGCCAGCAGCCAAGCCGGAGGACTCGAGCAGTTCTTC.

This clonotype occurred many times. This chain joins TRBV7-8 and TRBJ2-7; D might be TRBD1 (6 bases). The CDR3 is made up of 14 amino acids. Germline CDR1 SGHVS, CDR2 FQNEAQ. Trimming removed 5 bases at V and 5 bases at J, with 16 bases between. The CDR3 bases are TGTGCCAGCAGCCCTAACAGGGTCGGCAACGAGCAGTACTTC. This gives the protein CASSPNRVGNEQYF. Using reference TRBV7-8 and TRBJ2-7 for the parts outside the CDR3, the full variable domain is GAGVSQSPRYKVAKRGQDVALRCDPISGHVSLFWYQQALGQGPEFLTYFQNEAQLDKSGLPSDRFFAERPEGSVSTLKIQRTQQEDSAVYLCASSPNRVGNEQYFGPGTRLTVT.

Comments on this clonotype: This could be a read error, since a much larger clone is one nucleotide away. The CDR3 protein is CSSSRGGGRETQYF. CDR3 bases: TGTTCCAGCAGCCGAGGGGGAGGAAGGGAGACCCAGTACTTC. The gene calls are TRBV2 and TRBJ2-5, with D perhaps being TRBD1 or TRBD2 (6 bases each). CDR1 SNHLY and CDR2 FYNNEI come from the germline V gene. The CDR3 consists of 14 residues. Complete variable domain (other parts from reference TRBV2 and TRBJ2-5): EPEVTQTPSHQVTQMGQEVILRCVPISNHLYFYWYRQILGQKVEFLVSFYNNEISEKSEIFDDQFSVERPDGSNFTLKIRSTKLEDSAMYFCSSSRGGGRETQYFGPGTRLLVL.

In its sample, this clonotype was seen once. This may arise from a read error, as a much more abundant clone is one base away. This chain links TRBV5-1 with TRBJ2-3; D unclear. The CDR3 spans 14 residues. Germline lookup yields CDR1 SGHRS and CDR2 YFSETQ. The CDR3 loop reads CSGSFMDGTDTQYF. The CDR3 DNA follows: TGCTCCGGCAGCTTCATGGACGGGACAGATACGCAGTATTTT.

This clonotype was observed a single time. The rearrangement links TRBV6-2 or TRBV6-3 to TRBJ2-1, with a possible D match to TRBD2 (5 bases). V lost 4 bases to trimming and J lost 9 bases, with 22 bases between them. Germline V gene data show CDR1 as MNHEY and CDR2 as SVGEGT. The CDR3 is 16 amino acids. The CDR3 bases are TGTGCCAGCAGTTGGGATATCTGGAGGCCCCTAACTGAGCAGTTCTTC. Amino acid sequence: CASSWDIWRPLTEQFF.

This clonotype was picked up many times. J is TRBJ1-4 and V is TRBV6-1; tentatively, D is TRBD1 (5 bases). The CDR3 has 13 residues. Germline V CDR1 and CDR2: MNHNS, SASEGT. Trimming cost V 1 base and J 10 bases, with 10 bases left between them. The CDR3 DNA follows: TGTGCCAGCAGTGAAGACTGGGGGAGAAAACTGTTTTTT. Translation: CASSEDWGRKLFF.

The chain is built from TRBV7-8 and TRBJ2-2, with D maybe TRBD2 (5 bases). The CDR3 loop spans 19 amino acids. The germline V gene encodes CDR1 SGHVS and CDR2 FQNEAQ. Trimming left V 3 bases short and J 6 bases short, with 26 bases between. The chain's CDR3 is CASSFLATGCSFGPGELFF. CDR3 sequence (DNA): TGTGCCAGCAGCTTTCTGGCCACGGGGTGCTCGTTCGGACCCGGGGAGCTGTTTTTT.

As to this clonotype: With a much larger clone just one base away, this may be a read error. The V and J genes are TRBV28 and TRBJ1-2, with D possibly being TRBD1 (5 bases). Germline V lookup: CDR1 MDHEN, CDR2 SYDVKM. The CDR3 sequence is 13 residues long. The chain's CDR3 is CASRVRVSDGYAF. The CDR3 region has the DNA TGTGCCAGCAGAGTCAGGGTTTCTGATGGCTACGCCTTC.

DNA of the CDR3: TGCAGTGCTAGAGAGGGGCCCCCTACCCAGTACTTC. The encoded protein is CSAREGPPTQYF. The V call is TRBV20-1, the J call TRBJ2-5; the D gene is possibly TRBD1 (5 bases). CDR1 DFQATT and CDR2 SNEGSKA come from the germline V gene (reference sequence). The CDR3 is made up of 12 amino acids. V shed 0 bases and J shed 8 bases, with 10 bases lying between them.

This clonotype was observed many times. The rearrangement uses TRBV3-1 and TRBJ2-7, with 7 nucleotides matching TRBD2. Germline values: CDR1 LGHDT, CDR2 YNNKEL (reference sequence). This CDR3 comprises 16 residues. V gave up 0 bases and J gave up 0 bases; unmatched junction bases: 5. CDR3 DNA sequence: TGTGCCAGCAGCCAAGAGGGCGGGGGATTCTCCTACGAGCAGTACTTC. It yields the protein CASSQEGGGFSYEQYF.